This T cell receptor beta chain came from a study of cytomegalovirus exposure and HLA in healthy donors. Looking at the study overall: Early released data comprised around 80 million unique TCRs from HLA-typed donors. Whole-study findings and limits: Segments of the TCR beta V type were, in most cases, productive about 90% or about 30% of the time in an earlier analysis. As confirmed in vitro, a few CMV-associated chains were specific for CMV antigens. As was reported, the classifier diagnosed cytomegalovirus status with high specificity and sensitivity.

The study ran its PCR with 60 Vbeta and 13 Jbeta primers. Some clones are missing from TCRdb's copy, which holds only in-frame ones; the method was immunoSEQ multiplex PCR. This sample carries approximately 100,000 clones, approximately 64% of them seen once, and the ten largest clones take 3.2%. CDR1 and CDR2 (germline): KGHSH, LQKENI. CDR3 size: 14 residues. Between the trimmed V and J ends, which lost 1 base and 5 bases, there was a span of 8 bases. This clone was seen a few times. What it binds is not known. The receptor was isolated from a man in his fifties or sixties in good health and CMV-seronegative. Material: PBMCs. This chain connects TRBV18 to TRBJ1-4; maybe TRBD1 (6 bases). CDR3 loop: CASSPQGVNEKLFF. The CDR3 coding sequence is TGTGCCAGCTCACCACAGGGGGTAAATGAAAAACTGTTTTTT.